This TCR beta chain is drawn from a study of blood T cell repertoires in COVID-19. About the research overall: T cells, B-cell-depleted T cells, or PBMCs supplied cDNA or gDNA.

This CDR3 region has 17 residues. CDR1 is SGHAT and CDR2 is FQNNGV in the germline V gene. Trimming removed 6 bases from V and 6 bases from J, with 23 bases in between. In the authors' methods: Estimation of nucleated cell counts was performed using reference gene primer amplification. TCRdb's copy holds only in-frame clones and misses some; the assay was immunoSEQ multiplex PCR. V and J calls and clone size are as listed in that table; D and trimming were resolved from the DNA. The table includes about 43,000 clones, around 90% detected once. This clone was counted between two and nine times. Specimen: peripheral blood. The receptor comes from an elderly woman with active COVID-19. The chain combines TRBV11-2 with TRBJ1-4; the D gene is possibly TRBD1 (5 bases). CDR3 in amino acids: CASSKGIRRSVYEKLFF. CDR3 DNA: TGTGCCAGCAGTAAGGGGATTCGCCGTTCAGTTTATGAAAAACTGTTTTTT. Together with reference TRBV11-2 and TRBJ1-4, the CDR3 gives the full variable domain: EAGVAQSPRYKIIEKRQSVAFWCNPISGHATLYWYQQILGQGPKLLIQFQNNGVVDDSQLPKDRFSAERLKGVDSTLKIQPAKLEDSAVYLCASSKGIRRSVYEKLFFGSGTQLSVL.